What follows is one T cell receptor beta chain and its context. This specimen belongs to a study of control samples from healthy donors and cancer patients. This CDR3 has 15 amino acids. V dropped 6 bases and J dropped 4; count of bases not matched to a gene: 7. Per the germline V gene, CDR1 is SEHNR and CDR2 is FQNEAQ (reference sequence). Clones were read by immunoSEQ multiplex PCR, and TCRdb kept only the in-frame ones, dropping some. Altogether about 86,000 clones are present, 94% being singletons, with the ten largest covering 4.5% to 5.5%. This TCR came from a woman aged 18-35 years in good health. The sample taken for sequencing was blood. The chain combines TRBV7-9 with TRBJ2-5; TRBD1 matches at 11 bases. The CDR3 here is CASSPQGQGGETQYF. Written as DNA, the CDR3 is TGTGCCAGCAGTCCACAGGGACAGGGGGGAGAGACCCAGTACTTC. The variable domain in full, with the rest retrieved from reference TRBV7-9 and TRBJ2-5, is DTGVSQNPRHKITKRGQNVTFRCDPISEHNRLYWYRQTLGQGPEFLTYFQNEAQLEKSRLLSDRFSAERPKGSFSTLEIQRTEQGDSAMYLCASSPQGQGGETQYFGPGTRLLVL.